The source of this T cell receptor (beta chain) is a study of T cells after yellow fever vaccination. V gave up 4 bases and J gave up 0 bases, with 10 bases separating them. Germline values: CDR1 SEHNR, CDR2 FQNEAQ (reference sequence). This CDR3 comprises 15 residues. MiXCR, applied by TCRdb to the 5' RACE reads, yields one record per CDR3 protein. The sample includes about 580,000 distinct CDR3 sequences, less than 20% of them seen just once. This sequence was found in a man between 18 and 29 years old who received the YFV17D yellow fever vaccine. The sample consisted of PBMCs, taken 5 days after the first yellow fever vaccination. This rearrangement joins TRBV7-9 to TRBJ1-5; D unclear. The CDR3 nucleotides read TGTGCCAGCAGCTACGACAAACTTAGCAATCAGCCCCAGCATTTT. This codes for CASSYDKLSNQPQHF.